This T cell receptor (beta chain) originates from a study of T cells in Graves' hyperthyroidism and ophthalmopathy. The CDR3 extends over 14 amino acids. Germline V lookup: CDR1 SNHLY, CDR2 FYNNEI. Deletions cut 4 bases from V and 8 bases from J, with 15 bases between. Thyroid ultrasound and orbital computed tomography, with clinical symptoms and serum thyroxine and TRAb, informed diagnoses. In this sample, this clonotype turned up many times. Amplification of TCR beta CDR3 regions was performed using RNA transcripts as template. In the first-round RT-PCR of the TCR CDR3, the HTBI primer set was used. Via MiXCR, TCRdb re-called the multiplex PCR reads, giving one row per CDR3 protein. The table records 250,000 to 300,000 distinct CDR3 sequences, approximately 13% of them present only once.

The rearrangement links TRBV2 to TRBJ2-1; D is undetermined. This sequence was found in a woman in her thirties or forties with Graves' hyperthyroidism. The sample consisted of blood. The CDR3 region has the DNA TGTGCCAGCAGTGTATCCAGGAAGATGGATGAGCAGTTCTTC. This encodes CASSVSRKMDEQFF.